The following is a T cell receptor beta chain sequence with its context. One entry per CDR3 protein, without DNA, is what TCRdb gives after re-calling the 5' RACE reads. Recorded for this sample: 200,000 to 300,000 distinct CDR3 sequences. This record belongs to a study of T cells expressing NK-cell markers. This CDR3 is 15 amino acids long. CDR1 is MNHEY, CDR2 SVGAGI, per germline. The chain employs TRBV6-5 and TRBJ2-7; TCRdb calls TRBD2, which cannot be checked without DNA. Source material: blood T cells: a sorted CD56 or NKG2C T cell subset, CD4+ or CD8+ T cells, or bulk PBMC T cells (not recorded which). The TCR comes from a man between 18 and 35 years old in good health. This chain's CDR3 is CASSYRQGQAYEQYF.